This T cell receptor (beta chain) originates from a study of blood T cell repertoires in COVID-19. Study overall: The study drew acute and convalescent COVID-19 samples from the United States, Italy and Spain. Sources were T cells, B-cell-depleted T cells, or PBMCs; the material itself was cDNA or gDNA.

Per the study methods: Reference gene primer amplification in the assay estimated nucleated cell counts. Some clones are missing from TCRdb's copy, which holds only in-frame ones; the method was immunoSEQ multiplex PCR. That table is the source of V, J and clone size, and D and trimming were worked out from the DNA. The sample holds 200,000 to 250,000 clones; 82% are singletons and the top ten take roughly 8.2%. Enrollment of patients from Seattle took place during active infection, with longitudinal follow-up. The sequencing sample was made of peripheral blood. This receptor was identified in a woman at least 80 years old with COVID-19, enrolled during active disease.

Written as DNA, the CDR3 is TGTGCCAGCTCGCCGGAGACAGGGGGAGAAATCTATGGCTACACCTTC. It translates to CASSPETGGEIYGYTF. The chain links TRBV18 to TRBJ1-2, with TRBD1 identical over 9 bases. This CDR3 is 16 amino acids long. J gave up 4 bases and V 6 bases, and 12 bases lay outside the gene matches. Germline V gene sequence: CDR1 KGHSH, CDR2 LQKENI.